Shown below are 9 T cell receptor beta chains from a single sample sequenced in a study of control samples from healthy donors and cancer patients. The repertoire was sequenced with immunoSEQ multiplex PCR; TCRdb's copy has only in-frame clones and lacks some. Of 8,000 to 11,000 clones listed, roughly 88% are singletons. Sequences were obtained from PBMCs. These receptors were collected from a man aged 55 to 69 with colorectal cancer.

The chain employs TRBV19 and TRBJ1-2, with unresolved D. Germline CDR1 and CDR2: LNHDA and SQIVND (reference sequence). The ends were cut back, 9 bases at V and 0 bases at J, with 8 bases in the middle. This CDR3 is 12 amino acids long. CDR3 region: CASEHANYGYTF. Written as DNA, the CDR3 is TGTGCCAGCGAGCACGCTAACTATGGCTACACCTTC.

CDR3 DNA sequence: TGCGCCAGCAGCCCGGATGGGCGGGGAGGCACAGATACGCAGTATTTT. It translates to CASSPDGRGGTDTQYF. The J gene is TRBJ2-3, the V gene TRBV4-3, with D maybe TRBD2 (6 bases). The CDR3 spans 16 residues. V lost 4 bases and J 1 base, leaving 15 bases between the germline ends. CDR1 LGHNA and CDR2 YSLEER come from the germline V gene.

This clone was recorded only once. This chain joins TRBV5-1 and TRBJ2-7, with 8 positions matching TRBD1. Germline CDR1 is SGHRS and CDR2 is YFSETQ. V shed 2 bases and J 13 bases; nucleotides not matched to a gene: 14. The CDR3 runs to 14 residues. CDR3 in DNA: TGCGCCAGCAGCTTCCTCGGACAGGGATATATGCTTTACTTC. Its translation: CASSFLGQGYMLYF.

The chain carries TRBV5-5 and TRBJ2-1; TRBD1 aligns across 8 bases. Per the germline V gene, CDR1 is SGHKS and CDR2 is YYEKEE (reference sequence). The CDR3 has 18 amino acids. The ends lost 5 bases at V and 0 bases at J; junction bases unmatched: 13. CDR3 nucleotide sequence: TGTGCCAGCAGACAAATCTTGGGACAGGAGCTCTCCTACAATGAGCAGTTCTTC. As protein: CASRQILGQELSYNEQFF. Together with reference TRBV5-5 and TRBJ2-1, the CDR3 gives the full variable domain: DAGVTQSPTHLIKTRGQQVTLRCSPISGHKSVSWYQQVLGQGPQFIFQYYEKEERGRGNFPDRFSARQFPNYSSELNVNALLLGDSALYLCASRQILGQELSYNEQFFGPGTRLTVL.

The chain carries TRBV27 and TRBJ2-1; tentative D call: TRBD1 (5 bases). Germline loops: CDR1 MNHEY, CDR2 SMNVEV (reference sequence). The V end lost 4 bases, the J end lost 0 bases, and 7 bases lay between the germline ends. The CDR3 is 14 amino acids. The CDR3 DNA sequence: TGTGCCAGCAGTTACAGGCCCTCCTACAATGAGCAGTTCTTC. It codes for CASSYRPSYNEQFF.

For the CDR3, the DNA is TGTGCCAGCAGCTTAGGGGAGAAAGAGACCCAGTACTTC. It specifies CASSLGEKETQYF. The V and J genes are TRBV11-2 and TRBJ2-5, with D possibly TRBD2 on 5 matching bases. Germline V gives CDR1 SGHAT, CDR2 FQNNGV. The CDR3 length is 13 residues. Trimming took off 1 base at V and 3 bases at J, with 6 bases between the two ends.

The chain uses TRBV6-5 and TRBJ1-1, with D possibly TRBD1 on 5 matching bases. The germline V gene encodes CDR1 MNHEY and CDR2 SVGAGI. Trimming removed 0 bases at V and 1 base at J, with 9 bases between. The CDR3 length is 15 residues. The CDR3 DNA sequence: TGTGCCAGCAGTTACTCCCGGGGGGGGAACACTGAAGCTTTCTTT. Translated: CASSYSRGGNTEAFF.

A remark on this clone: This specimen includes other DNA sequences encoding the same CDR3. The V call is TRBV28, the J call TRBJ1-5, with D possibly matching TRBD1 (5 bases). This CDR3 is 14 amino acids long. V was clipped by 7 bases and J by 4 bases, with 14 bases between them. CDR1 and CDR2 (germline): MDHEN, SYDVKM. The CDR3 protein is CASTPGGRNQPQHF. In DNA, the CDR3 is TGTGCCAGCACCCCTGGGGGTAGAAATCAGCCCCAGCATTTT.

The genes are TRBV4-1 and TRBJ2-7; D may match TRBD1 or TRBD2 (5 bases each). The CDR3 extends over 15 amino acids. V was clipped by 3 bases and J by 3 bases, with 15 bases between them. Germline values: CDR1 MGHRA, CDR2 YSYEKL. CDR3 DNA sequence: TGCGCCAGCAGCCAGATCGCCGGGGCCCGCTACGAGCAGTACTTC. This gives the protein CASSQIAGARYEQYF.